One sample yielded the 16 T cell receptor beta chains listed below, sequenced in a study of blood T cell repertoires in COVID-19. Clones were sequenced by immunoSEQ multiplex PCR, and TCRdb holds only the in-frame ones, with some missing. The data show about 220,000 clones, with around 84% seen just once and 9.5% to 15% held by the top ten. Sequencing was done on a sample of peripheral blood. The receptors stem from a human donor in a cohort sampled during active COVID-19.

This clone was counted between two and nine times. The chain couples TRBV7-2 to TRBJ2-3; 9 bases are shared with TRBD2. Germline V gene data show CDR1 as SGHTA and CDR2 as FQGNSA. Germline trimming cut 5 bases from V and 1 base from J; bases unmatched to any gene: 4. The CDR3 spans 15 residues. CDR3 sequence reads: CASSPERGGTDTQYF. CDR3 nucleotides: TGTGCCAGCAGCCCCGAGCGGGGGGGCACAGATACGCAGTATTTT.

The rearrangement joins TRBV28 to TRBJ2-3; 8 bases agree with TRBD1. Germline V gene data show CDR1 as MDHEN and CDR2 as SYDVKM. Unmatched junction bases numbered 9, after V lost 7 bases and J lost 0 bases. The CDR3 loop spans 16 amino acids. The CDR3, as DNA: TGTGCCAGCATCCGATTGGACAGGGCGAGCACAGATACGCAGTATTTT. Its protein is CASIRLDRASTDTQYF.

The gene calls are TRBV6-4 and TRBJ1-2; 7 bases agree with TRBD1. Germline V gene data show CDR1 as MRHNA and CDR2 as SNTAGT. Trimming removed 4 bases from V and 7 bases from J; junction bases left unmatched: 9. The CDR3 runs 14 residues. CDR3 sequence: CASSATEGARGYTF. As DNA, the CDR3 is TGTGCCAGCAGTGCTACGGAGGGGGCGCGTGGCTACACCTTC.

In its sample, this clone was seen a few times. The chain employs TRBV19 and TRBJ1-2; D might be TRBD1 (6 bases). The CDR3 loop spans 13 amino acids. Per germline, CDR1 LNHDA and CDR2 SQIVND (reference sequence). With 5 bases removed from V and 5 bases from J, the gap between germline ends came to 12 bases. The CDR3 DNA is TGTGCCAGTAGTCAAAGGACAGATTATGGCTACACCTTC. Its translation: CASSQRTDYGYTF.

This clone was picked up a small number of times. The chain has TRBV27 and TRBJ1-3; D not resolved. The CDR3 contains 11 residues. The V gene lost 6 bases and the J gene lost 7 bases, with 7 bases spanning the gap. Germline-derived CDR1 and CDR2 are MNHEY and SMNVEV (reference sequence). CDR3 in DNA: TGTGCCAGCAGACTAGGGAACACCATATATTTT. Its protein product is CASRLGNTIYF.

This clone was counted only a few times. The chain employs TRBV6-5 and TRBJ1-2; D gene unclear. The CDR3 has 15 amino acids. V lost 2 bases and J lost 5, with 15 bases in between. CDR1 and CDR2 (germline): MNHEY, SVGAGI. The CDR3 DNA sequence: TGTGCCAGCAGTTACGTAACGAAGGAGTTATATGGCTACACCTTC. Amino acids: CASSYVTKELYGYTF.

This clone has just one count. The chain has TRBV5-1 and TRBJ2-5; 8 bases fit TRBD1. V lost 3 bases, J lost 7 bases, and 2 bases stayed unmatched. The CDR3 totals 12 residues. Germline CDR1 reads SGHRS; CDR2 reads YFSETQ. DNA for the CDR3: TGCGCCAGCAGCTACGACAGGGGGACCCAGTACTTC. This gives the protein CASSYDRGTQYF. Drawing the rest from reference TRBV5-1 and TRBJ2-5, the complete variable domain is KAGVTQTPRYLIKTRGQQVTLSCSPISGHRSVSWYQQTPGQGLQFLFEYFSETQRNKGNFPGRFSGRQFSNSRSEMNVSTLELGDSALYLCASSYDRGTQYFGPGTRLLVL.

CDR3 residues: CSALDTPEQFF. The CDR3 DNA is TGCAGTGCTCTGGACACCCCTGAGCAGTTCTTC. The chain recombines TRBV20-1 with TRBJ2-1; TRBD1 is a possible D gene (5 bases). Germline CDR1 and CDR2: DFQATT and SNEGSKA (reference sequence). The CDR3 runs to 11 residues. Deletions cut 5 bases from V and 9 bases from J, with 11 bases between.

This clone was seen a handful of times. The chain employs TRBV30 and TRBJ2-1; TRBD2 might be the D (6 bases). Germline CDR1 GTSNPN, CDR2 SVGIG (reference sequence). Trimming took off 4 bases at V and 12 bases at J, with 19 bases between the two ends. This CDR3 is 13 amino acids long. The CDR3 DNA follows: TGTGCCTGGACCCGAAGACTCCGGGACTCGCAGTTCTTC. This encodes CAWTRRLRDSQFF.

The chain carries TRBV9 and TRBJ1-1; a possible D gene is TRBD1 (6 bases). Germline V gene lookup returns CDR1 SGDLS and CDR2 YYNGEE. Trimming shortened V by 0 bases and J by 8 bases, and 11 bases separated the two germline ends. The CDR3 consists of 13 residues. CDR3 in DNA: TGTGCCAGCAGCGTAGTCGGGGGGGCCGAAGCTTTCTTT. This gives the protein CASSVVGGAEAFF.

The chain carries TRBV3-1 (or the pseudogene TRBV3-2) and TRBJ2-7; 7 nucleotides agree with TRBD2. After removal of 0 bases from V and 1 base from J, the junction contained 9 bases not matched to a gene. The CDR3 spans 17 residues. CDR1 and CDR2 from the germline V gene are LGHDT and YNNKEL (reference sequence). CDR3 nucleotide sequence: TGTGCCAGCAGCCAAGACAGGCTCGGAGCGGGGTCCTACGAGCAGTACTTC. It codes for CASSQDRLGAGSYEQYF.

The CDR3 sequence is CAISESSGGEQYF. The CDR3 DNA follows: TGTGCCATCAGTGAGTCGAGTGGAGGCGAGCAGTACTTC. This chain joins TRBV10-3 and TRBJ2-7, with a weak D call TRBD2 (5 bases). This CDR3 has 13 amino acids. Trimming pared 0 bases from V and 6 bases from J, leaving 9 bases between. The germline V gene has CDR1 ENHRY and CDR2 SYGVKD.

The J gene is TRBJ2-2, the V gene TRBV5-1; possibly TRBD1 for D (6 bases). From germline, CDR1 is SGHRS and CDR2 YFSETQ. V was trimmed by 4 bases and J by 0 bases, leaving 10 bases between them. The CDR3 is 15 residues long. The CDR3: CASSPRTANTGELFF. DNA of the CDR3: TGCGCCAGCAGCCCCAGGACAGCGAACACCGGGGAGCTGTTTTTT.

The rearrangement joins TRBV12-5 to TRBJ2-1; D is undetermined. Trimming removed 0 bases at V and 4 bases at J, with 10 bases between. Per germline, CDR1 LGHNT and CDR2 FRNRAP. The length of the CDR3 is 15 residues. Here the CDR3 reads CASGLVPPHYNEQFF. CDR3 bases: TGTGCTAGTGGTTTGGTCCCCCCCCATTACAATGAGCAGTTCTTC. Full variable domain (rest looked up from reference TRBV12-5 and TRBJ2-1): DARVTQTPRHKVTEMGQEVTMRCQPILGHNTVFWYRQTMMQGLELLAYFRNRAPLDDSGMPKDRFSAEMPDATLATLKIQPSEPRDSAVYFCASGLVPPHYNEQFFGPGTRLTVL.

The rearrangement uses TRBV9 and TRBJ2-7, with D perhaps TRBD1 (6 bases). The germline V gene encodes CDR1 SGDLS and CDR2 YYNGEE. The CDR3 is made up of 15 amino acids. Deletions cut 4 bases from V and 7 bases from J, with 21 bases between. Here the CDR3 reads CASSTQTGDYDEQYF. The DNA of the CDR3 is TGTGCCAGCAGCACCCAGACAGGCGACTATGATGAGCAGTACTTC.

The chain combines TRBV2 with TRBJ1-2; 10 bases match TRBD1. The V gene's germline CDR1 is SNHLY and CDR2 FYNNEI. This CDR3 region has 14 residues. Losses at the gene ends were 6 bases for V and 5 bases for J; bases not matched to a gene: 6. The CDR3 nucleotides are TGTGCCAGCAGGCTGACAGGGGGCTTTTATGGCTACACCTTC. It specifies CASRLTGGFYGYTF.